Below are 17 T cell receptor beta chains sequenced from a single sample in a study of T-cell reconstitution after alpha-beta-depleted transplantation in children. Unique molecular identifiers were incorporated into the prepared TCRbeta library. One entry per CDR3 protein results from TCRdb running MiXCR on the PCR reads. In the table there are about 420,000 distinct CDR3 sequences, roughly 10% of which are singletons. The sample in question was PBMCs from the stem cell graft donor, obtained from the stem cell graft. These receptors were collected from a human donor who donated a stem cell graft to a child with acute myeloid leukemia.

This clonotype came up many times. The chain is built from TRBV12-3 or TRBV12-4 and TRBJ2-1, with 8 bases aligning to TRBD2. CDR3 length: 15 amino acids. V was pared by 6 bases and J by 0 bases, with 4 bases of the junction left unmatched. The CDR3 sequence: CASRKTSGSYNEQFF. CDR3 DNA sequence: TGTGCCAGCAGGAAAACTAGCGGCTCCTACAATGAGCAGTTCTTC.

The V call is TRBV4-2, the J call TRBJ1-5, with unresolved D. Germline assignment: CDR1 LGHNA and CDR2 YNFKEQ. This CDR3 contains 16 residues. Trimming removed 0 bases at V and 0 bases at J, with 9 bases between. CDR3 sequence reads: CASSQERRSSNQPQHF. The CDR3 DNA is TGTGCCAGCAGCCAAGAAAGGCGGAGTAGCAATCAGCCCCAGCATTTT.

The chain couples TRBV7-3 to TRBJ2-5; no reliable D call. Trimming took 11 bases from V and 5 from J, leaving 12 bases between them. There are 11 residues in the CDR3. The germline gives CDR1 SGHTA, CDR2 FQGTGA. The DNA for the CDR3 is TGTGCCCCTCTCGACGGCGAGACCCAGTACTTC. The encoded protein is CAPLDGETQYF.

Ten or more counts support this clonotype. This sequence joins TRBV5-1 and TRBJ1-2; D might be TRBD1 (5 bases). The CDR3 sequence is 13 residues long. The germline CDR1 and CDR2 sequences are SGHRS and YFSETQ. Trimming took 4 bases from V and 4 from J, leaving 11 bases between them. The CDR3: CASSLGTVYGYTF. The CDR3 DNA reads TGCGCCAGCAGCCTAGGGACCGTCTATGGCTACACCTTC.

This clonotype was seen many times. The CDR3 DNA is TGTGCCAGCAGTCGGGACAGCAATGAGCAGTTCTTC. Its translation is CASSRDSNEQFF. V and J are TRBV5-6 and TRBJ2-1, with 7 bases that match TRBD1. Unmatched junction bases numbered 2, after V lost 5 bases and J lost 6 bases. The germline CDR1 and CDR2 sequences are SGHDT and YYEEEE. The CDR3 extends over 12 amino acids.

The chain carries TRBV7-6 and TRBJ2-3, with D possibly matching TRBD1 (5 bases). The length of the CDR3 is 15 residues. From germline, CDR1 is SGHVS and CDR2 FNYEAQ. V lost 5 bases and J 0 bases, leaving 12 bases between the germline ends. The CDR3 sequence: CASSPDSPSTDTQYF. The CDR3 DNA follows: TGTGCCAGCAGCCCCGACAGTCCTAGCACAGATACGCAGTATTTT.

Only a few counts were recorded for this clonotype. The V gene is TRBV12-3 or TRBV12-4, the J gene TRBJ1-6, with D unclear. V shed 2 bases and J shed 4 bases, with 9 bases lying between them. The CDR3 is 15 residues long. The CDR3 reads CASSLRADYNSPLHF. The CDR3 DNA is TGTGCCAGCAGTTTAAGGGCAGATTATAATTCACCCCTCCACTTT.

About this clonotype: With a much larger clone just one base away, this may be a read error. The chain has TRBV12-3 or TRBV12-4 and TRBJ1-2; a possible D gene is TRBD1 (5 bases). The CDR3 runs 12 residues. The CDR3 DNA reads as TGTGCCAGCAGTCTGACAGACTATGGCTTCACCTTC. Amino acids: CASSLTDYGFTF.

The V gene is TRBV3-1, the J gene TRBJ2-7, with D unclear. CDR1 and CDR2 (germline): LGHDT, YNNKEL (reference sequence). Trimming took 1 base from V and 7 from J, leaving 8 bases between them. The CDR3 contains 12 residues. CDR3 nucleotides: TGTGCCAGCAGCCAAGGAAGGTCAGAGCAGTACGTC. Its protein is CASSQGRSEQYV.

At least ten counts were recorded for this clonotype. The CDR3 DNA is TGTGCCAGCGAGGCAGGGAGGCGCAATCAGCCCCAGCATTTT. This encodes CASEAGRRNQPQHF. The V call is TRBV19, the J call TRBJ1-5, with D perhaps TRBD1 (5 bases). The CDR3 sequence is 14 residues long. V shed 9 bases and J shed 2 bases, with 14 bases lying between them. The germline V gene has CDR1 LNHDA and CDR2 SQIVND (reference sequence).

This clonotype was found many times. The CDR3 DNA sequence: TGCGCCAGCAGCTTACGAGTGCCGCTTTCCTACGAGCAGTACTTC. It codes for CASSLRVPLSYEQYF. The chain recombines TRBV5-1 with TRBJ2-7; D unresolved. V was pared by 2 bases and J by 1 base, with 13 bases between. Germline values: CDR1 SGHRS, CDR2 YFSETQ. This CDR3 is built from 15 residues.

This chain links TRBV6-2 or TRBV6-3 with TRBJ2-7, with 11 positions matching TRBD2. The V gene end was trimmed by 6 bases and the J gene end by 3 bases; junction bases not matched to a gene: 4. Germline lookup yields CDR1 MNHEY and CDR2 SVGEGT. The CDR3 has 14 amino acids. The CDR3 reads CASRQLAGVYEQYF. CDR3 coding DNA: TGTGCCAGCAGACAACTAGCGGGAGTCTACGAGCAGTACTTC.

The gene calls are TRBV20-1 and TRBJ2-1, with 8 bases that match TRBD1. Germline-derived CDR1 and CDR2 are DFQATT and SNEGSKA (reference sequence). The CDR3 length is 14 residues. Trimming removed 6 bases from V and 3 bases from J; junction bases left unmatched: 7. The CDR3 loop is CSALPTGDYNEQFF. The CDR3, as DNA: TGCAGTGCCCTTCCGACAGGGGACTACAATGAGCAGTTCTTC.

V usage is TRBV9 and J usage is TRBJ2-2; D not resolved. CDR3 size: 13 residues. Germline V CDR1 and CDR2: SGDLS, YYNGEE. The V gene lost 3 bases and the J gene lost 4 bases, with 7 bases spanning the gap. The chain's CDR3 is CASSAQLTGELFF. The CDR3 region has the DNA TGTGCCAGCAGCGCACAACTCACCGGGGAGCTGTTTTTT. Using reference TRBV9 and TRBJ2-2 for the parts outside the CDR3, the full variable domain is DSGVTQTPKHLITATGQRVTLRCSPRSGDLSVYWYQQSLDQGLQFLIQYYNGEERAKGNILERFSAQQFPDLHSELNLSSLELGDSALYFCASSAQLTGELFFGEGSRLTVL.

This clonotype has only a few counts. This chain links TRBV7-2 with TRBJ2-3, with D possibly matching TRBD1 (6 bases). Trimming took 5 bases from V and 5 from J, leaving 20 bases between them. The CDR3 loop spans 16 amino acids. Germline V gives CDR1 SGHTA, CDR2 FQGNSA. This CDR3 is CASSRRPGQVIDTQYF. CDR3 DNA sequence: TGTGCCAGCAGCCGGAGACCGGGACAAGTTATAGATACGCAGTATTTT.

This clonotype appeared a few times. The chain is built from TRBV10-2 and TRBJ2-3, with TRBD2 identical over 11 bases. V dropped 7 bases and J dropped 3; count of bases not matched to a gene: 3. The CDR3 extends over 14 amino acids. CDR1 and CDR2 (germline): WSHSY, SAAADI. CDR3 DNA sequence: TGCGCCAGCAACCCTAGCGGGGGGACAGATACGCAGTATTTT. It encodes CASNPSGGTDTQYF.

This clonotype was seen only a few times. The chain carries TRBV12-3 or TRBV12-4 and TRBJ1-2; a weak D match, TRBD1 (5 bases). V lost 5 bases and J lost 4, with 14 bases in between. The CDR3 contains 14 residues. The CDR3 region is CASSPPQAPYGYTF. DNA for the CDR3: TGTGCCAGCAGTCCCCCACAGGCCCCCTATGGCTACACCTTC.